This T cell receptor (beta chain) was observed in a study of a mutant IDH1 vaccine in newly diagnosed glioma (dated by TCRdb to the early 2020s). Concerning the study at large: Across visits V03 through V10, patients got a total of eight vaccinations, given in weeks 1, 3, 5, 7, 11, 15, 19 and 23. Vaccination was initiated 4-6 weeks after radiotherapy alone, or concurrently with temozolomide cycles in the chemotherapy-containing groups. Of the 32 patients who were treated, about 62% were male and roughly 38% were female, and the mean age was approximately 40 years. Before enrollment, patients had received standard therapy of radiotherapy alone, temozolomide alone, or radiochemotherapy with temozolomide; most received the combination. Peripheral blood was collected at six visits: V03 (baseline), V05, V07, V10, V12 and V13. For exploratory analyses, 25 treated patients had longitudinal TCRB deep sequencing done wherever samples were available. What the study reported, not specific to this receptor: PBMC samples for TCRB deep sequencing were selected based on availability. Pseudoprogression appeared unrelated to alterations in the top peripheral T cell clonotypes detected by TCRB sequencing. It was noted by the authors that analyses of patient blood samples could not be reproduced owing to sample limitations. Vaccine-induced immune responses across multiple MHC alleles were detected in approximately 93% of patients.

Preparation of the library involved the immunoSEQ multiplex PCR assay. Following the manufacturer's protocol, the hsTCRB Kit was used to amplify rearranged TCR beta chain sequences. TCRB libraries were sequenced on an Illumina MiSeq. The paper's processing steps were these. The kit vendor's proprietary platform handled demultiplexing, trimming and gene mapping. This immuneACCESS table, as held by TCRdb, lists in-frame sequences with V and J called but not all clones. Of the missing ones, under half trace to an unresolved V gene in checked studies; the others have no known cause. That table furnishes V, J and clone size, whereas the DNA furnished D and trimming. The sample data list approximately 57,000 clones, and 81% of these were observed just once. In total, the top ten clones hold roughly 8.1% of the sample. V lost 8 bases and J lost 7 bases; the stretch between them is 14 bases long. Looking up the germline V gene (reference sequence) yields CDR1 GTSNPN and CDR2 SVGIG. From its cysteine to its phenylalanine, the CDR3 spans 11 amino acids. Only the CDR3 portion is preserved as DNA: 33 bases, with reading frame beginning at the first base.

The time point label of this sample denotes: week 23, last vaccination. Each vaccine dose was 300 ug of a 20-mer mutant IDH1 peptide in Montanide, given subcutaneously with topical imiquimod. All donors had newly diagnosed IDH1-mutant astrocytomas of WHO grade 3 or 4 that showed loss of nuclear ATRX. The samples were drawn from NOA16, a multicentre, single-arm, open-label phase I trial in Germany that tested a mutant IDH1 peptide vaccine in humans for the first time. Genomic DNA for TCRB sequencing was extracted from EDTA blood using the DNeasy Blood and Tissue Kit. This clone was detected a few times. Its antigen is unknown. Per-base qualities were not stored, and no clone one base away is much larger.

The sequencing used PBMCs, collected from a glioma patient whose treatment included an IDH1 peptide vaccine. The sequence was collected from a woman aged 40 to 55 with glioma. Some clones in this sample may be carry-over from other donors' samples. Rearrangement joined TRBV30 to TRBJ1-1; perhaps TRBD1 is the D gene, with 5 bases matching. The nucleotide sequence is TGTGCCCGTTCAACAGGTTATGAAGCTTTCTTT. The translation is CARSTGYEAFF.